These 13 T cell receptor beta chains were sequenced from one sample in a study of HIV-infected patients and healthy controls. cDNA was made from about 500 ng RNA using alpha and beta constant primers. Alpha and beta chain libraries were made separately by chain-specific third strand synthesis with multiplexing indices. MiXCR was run by TCRdb on the 5' RACE reads, yielding one entry per CDR3 protein. Of 18,000 or so distinct CDR3 sequences listed, approximately 7.7% are singletons. Follow-up blood was drawn about 14 weeks, roughly three months, after antiretroviral therapy began. The repertoire came from unfractionated whole blood and reflected all unsorted peripheral T cells. Material: blood, obtained during antiretroviral therapy. The receptors originated from an adult with HIV infection.

This clonotype was observed at least ten times. The rearrangement uses TRBV19 and TRBJ1-5, with 8 bases matching TRBD1. CDR1 and CDR2 from the germline V gene are LNHDA and SQIVND (reference sequence). This CDR3 has 16 residues. V shed 6 bases and J 0 bases; nucleotides not matched to a gene: 7. CDR3 bases: TGTGCCAGTAGGCGGACAGGGACACATAGCAATCAGCCCCAGCATTTT. Translated: CASRRTGTHSNQPQHF.

This clonotype has ten or more counts. The rearrangement joins TRBV7-9 to TRBJ1-1; D call uncertain. The V end was cut by 1 base, the J end by 3 bases, with 6 bases between. The CDR3 extends over 13 amino acids. The germline gives CDR1 SEHNR, CDR2 FQNEAQ (reference sequence). This CDR3 reads CASSLGLDTEAFF. The DNA of the CDR3 is TGTGCCAGCAGCTTAGGGCTGGACACTGAAGCTTTCTTT.

This clonotype has more than one count but fewer than ten. The chain recombines TRBV20-1 with TRBJ2-3; TRBD1 agrees at 7 bases. Germline-derived CDR1 and CDR2 are DFQATT and SNEGSKA (reference sequence). The CDR3 length is 13 residues. V shed 5 bases, J shed 2 bases, and the junction held 4 bases outside the gene matches. The CDR3 sequence: CSARDRHTDTQYF. CDR3 DNA: TGCAGTGCTCGGGACAGACACACAGATACGCAGTATTTT.

This clonotype is categorized as medium-sized. The rearrangement joins TRBV6-5 to TRBJ1-1; TRBD1 aligns across 10 bases. The V gene end was trimmed by 2 bases and the J gene end by 1 base; junction bases not matched to a gene: 4. The CDR3 totals 16 residues. Germline loops: CDR1 MNHEY, CDR2 SVGAGI. As DNA, the CDR3 is TGTGCCAGCAGTTACGGGAGACAGGGGGCGAACACTGAAGCTTTCTTT. The encoded protein is CASSYGRQGANTEAFF.

This clonotype was counted ten times or more. The rearrangement joins TRBV11-2 to TRBJ2-1; 11 bases are shared with TRBD1. The CDR3 runs to 15 residues. Trimming cost V 4 bases and J 6 bases; bases outside gene matches: 5. Germline CDR1 SGHAT, CDR2 FQNNGV. CDR3 bases: TGTGCCAGCAGCTCGTGGACAGGGGGCGGCAATGAGCAGTTCTTC. Protein sequence: CASSSWTGGGNEQFF.

This clonotype has ten or more counts. The V call is TRBV7-6, the J call TRBJ2-1, with unresolved D. V lost 7 bases and J 0 bases, leaving 22 bases between the germline ends. Germline V lookup: CDR1 SGHVS, CDR2 FNYEAQ. This CDR3 has 18 amino acids. CDR3 amino acids: CASTLMDPLTTSYNEQFF. The CDR3 region has the DNA TGTGCCAGCACCCTGATGGACCCCCTCACAACCTCCTACAATGAGCAGTTCTTC.

In this sample, this clonotype turned up many times. This chain joins TRBV2 and TRBJ1-2; no clear D. Germline-derived CDR1 and CDR2 are SNHLY and FYNNEI. The germline V and J ends were trimmed by 9 bases and 6 bases, with 11 bases remaining between them. The CDR3 length is 11 residues. CDR3 sequence: CAREGMDGYTF. In DNA form, the CDR3 reads TGTGCCAGAGAGGGTATGGATGGCTACACCTTC.

This clonotype was detected ten times or more. The rearrangement links TRBV11-3 to TRBJ2-1; D is ambiguous. With 3 bases removed from V and 9 bases from J, the gap between germline ends came to 12 bases. Germline CDR1 SGHNT, CDR2 YENEEA. This CDR3 region has 13 residues. CDR3 amino acids: CASSLDPSGEQFF. The DNA for the CDR3 is TGTGCCAGCAGCTTGGACCCGTCCGGTGAGCAGTTCTTC. The whole variable domain, filled in from reference TRBV11-3 and TRBJ2-1, reads EAGVVQSPRYKIIEKKQPVAFWCNPISGHNTLYWYLQNLGQGPELLIRYENEEAVDDSQLPKDRFSAERLKGVDSTLKIQPAELGDSAVYLCASSLDPSGEQFFGPGTRLTVL.

This clonotype has ten or more counts. V is TRBV3-1 and J is TRBJ2-7; maybe TRBD2 (5 bases). The CDR3 spans 14 residues. Trimming left V 0 bases short and J 0 bases short, with 6 bases between. From germline, CDR1 is LGHDT and CDR2 YNNKEL (reference sequence). This CDR3 is CASSQEGSSYEQYF. The CDR3 region has the DNA TGTGCCAGCAGCCAAGAGGGGAGCTCCTACGAGCAGTACTTC.

This clonotype was detected many times. This chain uses TRBV11-1 with TRBJ2-1; 8 bases map to TRBD2. From germline, CDR1 is SGHAT and CDR2 FQDESV (reference sequence). J gave up 8 bases and V 5 bases, and 8 bases lay outside the gene matches. This CDR3 is built from 14 residues. The CDR3 protein is CASSPGWTSYEQFF. Here the CDR3 DNA reads TGTGCCAGCAGCCCGGGGTGGACTAGCTATGAGCAGTTCTTC. Drawing the rest from reference TRBV11-1 and TRBJ2-1, the complete variable domain is EAEVAQSPRYKITEKSQAVAFWCDPISGHATLYWYRQILGQGPELLVQFQDESVVDDSQLPKDRFSAERLKGVDSTLKIQPAELGDSAMYLCASSPGWTSYEQFFGPGTRLTVL.

This clonotype was seen only a few times. J is TRBJ2-3 and V is TRBV7-2, with TRBD2 matching 9 bases. V lost 2 bases to trimming and J lost 0 bases; unmatched junction nucleotides: 3. Germline V CDR1 and CDR2: SGHTA, FQGNSA. The CDR3 consists of 16 residues. The CDR3 DNA follows: TGTGCCAGCAGCTTAACGACTAGCGGAAGCACAGATACGCAGTATTTT. This gives the protein CASSLTTSGSTDTQYF.

This clonotype was seen ten or more times. The CDR3 here is CASSQETSGRALADTQYF. The CDR3 DNA reads as TGCGCCAGCAGCCAAGAGACTAGCGGGAGGGCCCTCGCAGATACGCAGTATTTT. The chain carries TRBV4-1 and TRBJ2-3, with 14 bases fitting TRBD2. The CDR3 consists of 18 residues. V gave up 0 bases and J gave up 4 bases; unmatched junction bases: 6. Germline CDR1 and CDR2: MGHRA and YSYEKL.

This clonotype was detected ten times or more. This chain connects TRBV19 to TRBJ1-1; the D gene is possibly TRBD1 (6 bases). This CDR3 is built from 14 residues. The V end lost 6 bases, the J end lost 3 bases, and 14 bases lay between the germline ends. The germline V gene encodes CDR1 LNHDA and CDR2 SQIVND (reference sequence). Here the CDR3 reads CASRTGQWDTEAFF. As DNA, the CDR3 is TGTGCCAGTAGGACCGGACAGTGGGACACTGAAGCTTTCTTT.